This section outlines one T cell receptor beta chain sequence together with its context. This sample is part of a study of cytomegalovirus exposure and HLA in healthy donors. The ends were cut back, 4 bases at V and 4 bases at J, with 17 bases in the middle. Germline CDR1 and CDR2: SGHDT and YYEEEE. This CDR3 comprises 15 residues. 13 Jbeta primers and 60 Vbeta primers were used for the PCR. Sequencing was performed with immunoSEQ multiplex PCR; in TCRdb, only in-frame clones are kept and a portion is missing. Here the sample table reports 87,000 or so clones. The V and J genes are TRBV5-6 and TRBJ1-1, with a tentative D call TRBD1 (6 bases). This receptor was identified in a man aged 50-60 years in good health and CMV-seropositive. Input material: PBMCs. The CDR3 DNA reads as TGTGCCAGCAGCCCGTCGACAGGACGGCGCACTGAAGCTTTCTTT. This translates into CASSPSTGRRTEAFF.